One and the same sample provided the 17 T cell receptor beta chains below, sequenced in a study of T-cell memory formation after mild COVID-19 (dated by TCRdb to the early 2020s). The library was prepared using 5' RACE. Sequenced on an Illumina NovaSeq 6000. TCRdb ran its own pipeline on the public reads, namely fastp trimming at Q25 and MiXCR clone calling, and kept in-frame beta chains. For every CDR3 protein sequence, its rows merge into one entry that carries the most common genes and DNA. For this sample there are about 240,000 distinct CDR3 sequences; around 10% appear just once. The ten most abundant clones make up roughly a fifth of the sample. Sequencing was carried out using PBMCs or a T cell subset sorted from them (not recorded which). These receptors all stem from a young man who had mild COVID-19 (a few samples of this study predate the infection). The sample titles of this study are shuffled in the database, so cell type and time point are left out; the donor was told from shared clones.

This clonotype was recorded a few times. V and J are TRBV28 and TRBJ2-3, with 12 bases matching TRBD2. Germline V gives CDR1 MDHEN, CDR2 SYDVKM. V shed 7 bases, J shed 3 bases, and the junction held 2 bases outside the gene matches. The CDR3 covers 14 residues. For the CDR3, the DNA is TGTGCCAGCACCGGGACTAGCGGGACAGATACGCAGTATTTT. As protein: CASTGTSGTDTQYF.

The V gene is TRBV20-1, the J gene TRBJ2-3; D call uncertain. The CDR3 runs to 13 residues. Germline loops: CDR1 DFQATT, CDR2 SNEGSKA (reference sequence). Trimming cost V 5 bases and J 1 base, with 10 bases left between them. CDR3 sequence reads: CSAFRAGTDTQYF. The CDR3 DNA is TGCAGTGCTTTTCGGGCCGGCACAGATACGCAGTATTTT.

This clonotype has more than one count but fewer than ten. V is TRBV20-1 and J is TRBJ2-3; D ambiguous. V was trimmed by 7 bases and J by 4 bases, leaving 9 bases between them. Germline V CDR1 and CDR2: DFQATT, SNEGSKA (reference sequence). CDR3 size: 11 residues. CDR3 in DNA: TGCAGTGGCGAAAAGGCAGATACGCAGTATTTT. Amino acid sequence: CSGEKADTQYF.

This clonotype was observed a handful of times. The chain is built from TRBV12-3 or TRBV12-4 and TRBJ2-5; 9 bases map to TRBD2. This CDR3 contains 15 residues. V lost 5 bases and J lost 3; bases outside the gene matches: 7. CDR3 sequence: CASSPHVAGEETQYF. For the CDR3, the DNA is TGTGCCAGCAGTCCCCACGTAGCGGGAGAAGAGACCCAGTACTTC.

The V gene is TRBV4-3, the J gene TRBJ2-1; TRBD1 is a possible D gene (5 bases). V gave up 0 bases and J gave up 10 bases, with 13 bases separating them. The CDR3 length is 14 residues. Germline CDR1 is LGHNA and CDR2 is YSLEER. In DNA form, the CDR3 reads TGCGCCAGCAGCCAAGATCTTAGGGGAATAGAGCAGTTCTTC. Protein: CASSQDLRGIEQFF.

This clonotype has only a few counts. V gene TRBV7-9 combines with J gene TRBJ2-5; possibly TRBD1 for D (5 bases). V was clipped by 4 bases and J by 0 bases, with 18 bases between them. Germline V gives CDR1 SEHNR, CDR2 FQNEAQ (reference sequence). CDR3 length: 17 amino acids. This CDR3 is CASSSILREGYQETQYF. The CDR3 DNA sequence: TGTGCCAGCAGCTCCATCCTCAGGGAAGGGTACCAAGAGACCCAGTACTTC.

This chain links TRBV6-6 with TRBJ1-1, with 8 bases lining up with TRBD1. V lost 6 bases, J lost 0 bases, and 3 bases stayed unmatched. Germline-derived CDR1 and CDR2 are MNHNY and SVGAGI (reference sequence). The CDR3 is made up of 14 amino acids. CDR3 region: CASRDRAVNTEAFF. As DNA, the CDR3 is TGTGCCAGCAGGGACAGGGCCGTGAACACTGAAGCTTTCTTT.

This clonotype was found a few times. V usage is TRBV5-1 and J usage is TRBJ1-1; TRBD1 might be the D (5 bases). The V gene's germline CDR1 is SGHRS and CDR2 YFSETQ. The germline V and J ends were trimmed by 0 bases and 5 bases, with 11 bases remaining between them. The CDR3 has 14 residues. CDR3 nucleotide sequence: TGCGCCAGCAGCTTGGGAGGTGAGGGGACTGAAGCTTTCTTT. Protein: CASSLGGEGTEAFF.

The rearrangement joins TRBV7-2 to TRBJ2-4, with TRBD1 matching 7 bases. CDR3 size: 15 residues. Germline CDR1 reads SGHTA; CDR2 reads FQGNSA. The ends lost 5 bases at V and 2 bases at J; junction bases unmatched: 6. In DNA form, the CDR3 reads TGTGCCAGCAGCCTAGGGGGCAGTACCAAAAACATTCAGTACTTC. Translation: CASSLGGSTKNIQYF. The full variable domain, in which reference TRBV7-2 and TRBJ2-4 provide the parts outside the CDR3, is GAGVSQSPSNKVTEKGKDVELRCDPISGHTALYWYRQSLGQGLEFLIYFQGNSAPDKSGLPSDRFSAERTGGSVSTLTIQRTQQEDSAVYLCASSLGGSTKNIQYFGAGTRLSVL.

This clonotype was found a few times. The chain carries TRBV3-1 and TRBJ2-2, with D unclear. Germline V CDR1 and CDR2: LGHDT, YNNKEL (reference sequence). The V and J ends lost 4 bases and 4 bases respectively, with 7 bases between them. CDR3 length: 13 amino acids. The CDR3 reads CASSRRATGELFF. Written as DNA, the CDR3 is TGTGCCAGCAGCCGCCGGGCCACCGGGGAGCTGTTTTTT.

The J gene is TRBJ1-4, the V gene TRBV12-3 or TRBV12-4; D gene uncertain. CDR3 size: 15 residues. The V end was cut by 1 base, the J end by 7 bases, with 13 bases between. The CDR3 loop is CASSLGRGYGEKLFF. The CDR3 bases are TGTGCCAGCAGTTTAGGTAGAGGGTATGGTGAAAAACTGTTTTTT.

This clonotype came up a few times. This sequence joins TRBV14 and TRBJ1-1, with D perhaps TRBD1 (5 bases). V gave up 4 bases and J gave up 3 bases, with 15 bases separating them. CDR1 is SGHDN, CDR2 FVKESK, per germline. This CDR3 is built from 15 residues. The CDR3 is CASSRTRMGDTEAFF. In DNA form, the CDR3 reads TGTGCCAGCAGCCGGACCCGTATGGGGGACACTGAAGCTTTCTTT.

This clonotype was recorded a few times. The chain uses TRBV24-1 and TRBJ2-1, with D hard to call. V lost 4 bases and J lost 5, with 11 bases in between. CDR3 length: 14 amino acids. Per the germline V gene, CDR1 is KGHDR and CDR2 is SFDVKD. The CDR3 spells CATSDVRRHNEQFF. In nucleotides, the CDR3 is TGTGCCACCAGTGACGTTCGACGCCACAATGAGCAGTTCTTC.

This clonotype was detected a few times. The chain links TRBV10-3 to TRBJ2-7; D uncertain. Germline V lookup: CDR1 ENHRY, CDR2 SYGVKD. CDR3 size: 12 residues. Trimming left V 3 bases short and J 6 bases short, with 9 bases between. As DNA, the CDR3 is TGTGCCATCAGTGAAGTGGGTAGCGAGCAGTACTTC. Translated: CAISEVGSEQYF.

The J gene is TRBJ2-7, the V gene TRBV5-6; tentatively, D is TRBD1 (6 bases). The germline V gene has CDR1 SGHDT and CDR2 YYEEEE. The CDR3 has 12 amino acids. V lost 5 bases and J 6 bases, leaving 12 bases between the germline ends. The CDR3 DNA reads TGTGCCAGCAGTATACGCAGGGGCGAGCAGTACGTC. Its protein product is CASSIRRGEQYV.

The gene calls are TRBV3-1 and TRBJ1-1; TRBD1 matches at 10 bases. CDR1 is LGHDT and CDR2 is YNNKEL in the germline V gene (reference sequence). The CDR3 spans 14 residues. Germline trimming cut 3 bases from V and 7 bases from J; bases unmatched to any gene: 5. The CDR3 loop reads CASSHAGQGFEAFF. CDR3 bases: TGTGCCAGCAGCCATGCGGGACAGGGGTTTGAAGCTTTCTTT.

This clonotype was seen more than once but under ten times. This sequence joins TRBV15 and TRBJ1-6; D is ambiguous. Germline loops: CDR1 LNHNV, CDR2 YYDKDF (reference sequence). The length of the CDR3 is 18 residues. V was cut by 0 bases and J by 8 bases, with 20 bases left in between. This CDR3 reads CATSRDLYTGSVDSPLHF. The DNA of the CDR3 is TGTGCCACCAGCAGAGACTTGTACACGGGCTCGGTTGATTCACCCCTCCACTTT.